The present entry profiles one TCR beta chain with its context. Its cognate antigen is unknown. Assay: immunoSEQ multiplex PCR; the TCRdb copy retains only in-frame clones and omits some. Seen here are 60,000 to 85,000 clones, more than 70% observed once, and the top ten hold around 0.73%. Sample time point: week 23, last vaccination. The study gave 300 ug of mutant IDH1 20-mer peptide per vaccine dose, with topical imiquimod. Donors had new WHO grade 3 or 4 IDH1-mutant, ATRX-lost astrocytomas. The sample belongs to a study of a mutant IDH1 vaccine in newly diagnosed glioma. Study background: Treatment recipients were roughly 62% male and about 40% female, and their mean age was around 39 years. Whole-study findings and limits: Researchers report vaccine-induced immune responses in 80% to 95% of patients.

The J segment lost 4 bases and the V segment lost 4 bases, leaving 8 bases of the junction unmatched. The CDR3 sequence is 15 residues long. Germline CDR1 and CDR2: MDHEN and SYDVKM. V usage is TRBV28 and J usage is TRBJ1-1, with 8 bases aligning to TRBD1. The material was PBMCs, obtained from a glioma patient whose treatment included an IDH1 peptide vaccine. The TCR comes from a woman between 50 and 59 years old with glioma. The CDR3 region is CASSSSGGGSTEAFF. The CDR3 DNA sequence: TGTGCCAGCAGTTCATCAGGGGGCGGAAGCACTGAAGCTTTCTTT.